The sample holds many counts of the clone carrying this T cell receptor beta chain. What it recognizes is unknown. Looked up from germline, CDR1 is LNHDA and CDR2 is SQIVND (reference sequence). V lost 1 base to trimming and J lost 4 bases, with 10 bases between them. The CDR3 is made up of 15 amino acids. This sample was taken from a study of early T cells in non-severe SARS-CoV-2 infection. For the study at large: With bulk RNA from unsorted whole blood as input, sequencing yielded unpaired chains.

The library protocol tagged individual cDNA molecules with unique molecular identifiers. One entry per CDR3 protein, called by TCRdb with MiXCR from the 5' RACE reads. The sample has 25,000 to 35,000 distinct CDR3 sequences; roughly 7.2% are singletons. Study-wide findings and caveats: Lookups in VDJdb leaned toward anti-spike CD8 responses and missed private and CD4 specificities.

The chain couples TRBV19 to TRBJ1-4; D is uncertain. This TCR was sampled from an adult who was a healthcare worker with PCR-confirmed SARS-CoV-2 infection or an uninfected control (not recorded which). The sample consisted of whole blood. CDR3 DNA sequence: TGTGCCAGTAGTATAGGCGGACGGTTTAATGAAAAACTGTTTTTT. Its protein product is CASSIGGRFNEKLFF.